This passage covers 12 T cell receptor beta chains from one sample sequenced in a study of blood T cell repertoires in COVID-19. Method: immunoSEQ multiplex PCR; TCRdb's copy keeps in-frame clones and lacks some. The table shows 40,000 to 50,000 clones, with just over 85% occurring only once. The specimen was peripheral blood. These receptors were taken from an elderly woman with acute or convalescent COVID-19.

This rearrangement joins TRBV29-1 to TRBJ2-5; 10 positions match TRBD2. Unmatched junction bases numbered 19, after V lost 4 bases and J lost 5 bases. Germline-derived CDR1 and CDR2 are SQVTM and ANQGSEA. The CDR3 runs 18 residues. The CDR3 loop reads CSVVGLAGDVYSGETQYF. The CDR3 DNA reads TGCAGCGTTGTTGGGCTAGCGGGGGACGTCTACTCGGGTGAGACCCAGTACTTC.

The chain uses TRBV5-1 and TRBJ2-5; TRBD2 is a possible D gene (7 bases). Trimming removed 4 bases at V and 0 bases at J, with 16 bases between. The CDR3 has 16 residues. Germline V CDR1 and CDR2: SGHRS, YFSETQ. CDR3: CASSAGAGWYQETQYF. CDR3 coding DNA: TGCGCCAGCAGCGCGGGGGCCGGTTGGTACCAAGAGACCCAGTACTTC.

The chain combines TRBV5-8 with TRBJ1-5; D is undetermined. Trimming removed 0 bases at V and 0 bases at J, with 7 bases between. The CDR3 runs to 15 residues. Germline CDR1 is SGHTS and CDR2 is YDEGEE. The CDR3: CASSLGASSNQPQHF. The CDR3 DNA reads as TGTGCCAGCAGCTTGGGGGCGAGTAGCAATCAGCCCCAGCATTTT.

The V gene is TRBV5-4, the J gene TRBJ1-5; 11 bases line up with TRBD1. Germline V lookup: CDR1 SGHNT, CDR2 YYREEE (reference sequence). The junction had 6 bases not matched to a gene; V was cut back by 3 bases and J by 7 bases. The CDR3 covers 15 residues. CDR3 bases: TGTGCCAGCAGCTCGGACAGGGGGCTCGGACAGCCCCAGCATTTT. Encoded protein: CASSSDRGLGQPQHF.

The chain couples TRBV12-2 to TRBJ2-3; whether TRBD2, the table's D call, matches the DNA was not checked. TRBV12-2 is shown as a pseudogene. The CDR3 covers 16 residues. The CDR3 DNA reads TGTGCAAGTTGGCAGGCTAGCGGGTACGTCACAGATACGCAGTATTTT. Encoded protein: CASWQASGYVTDTQYF.

The rearrangement links TRBV15 to TRBJ2-5, with D possibly TRBD2 on 7 matching bases. This CDR3 region has 14 residues. Between the trimmed V and J ends, which lost 0 bases and 5 bases, there was a span of 10 bases. Germline CDR1 LNHNV, CDR2 YYDKDF (reference sequence). The CDR3 DNA sequence: TGTGCCACCAGCAGAGAACAGGGAGGGGAGACCCAGTACTTC. Translated: CATSREQGGETQYF.

This clone was seen once. This rearrangement joins TRBV30 to TRBJ1-2; 8 bases agree with TRBD1. From germline, CDR1 is GTSNPN and CDR2 SVGIG (reference sequence). Germline trimming cut 2 bases from V and 8 bases from J; bases unmatched to any gene: 7. The CDR3 has 13 residues. The CDR3 region has the DNA TGTGCCTGGAGTAATGACAGGGGAGTGGGCTACACCTTC. The encoded protein is CAWSNDRGVGYTF.

V is TRBV25-1 and J is TRBJ2-1; no definite D call. CDR3 length: 14 residues. V dropped 2 bases and J dropped 9 bases, with 14 bases sitting between them. Per germline, CDR1 MGHDK and CDR2 SYGVNS. The CDR3: CASSEPGEKGEQFF. In DNA, the CDR3 is TGTGCCAGCAGTGAACCTGGAGAGAAAGGTGAGCAGTTCTTC.

In its sample, this clone was seen a few times. V and J are TRBV19 and TRBJ1-5, with D possibly TRBD1 on 5 matching bases. CDR1 is LNHDA and CDR2 is SQIVND in the germline V gene (reference sequence). V lost 5 bases and J lost 6, with 17 bases in between. This CDR3 region has 15 residues. CDR3: CASSAGTRRGQPQHF. DNA for the CDR3: TGTGCCAGTAGTGCCGGGACTAGGCGTGGTCAGCCCCAGCATTTT.

Only a few counts were recorded for this clone. The chain recombines TRBV6-5 with TRBJ1-1, with TRBD1 as a possible D gene (5 bases). V gave up 7 bases and J gave up 0 bases, with 12 bases separating them. Germline values: CDR1 MNHEY, CDR2 SVGAGI. The CDR3 covers 14 residues. CDR3 in DNA: TGTGCCAGCAATCGCCCGGGGGTGAACACTGAAGCTTTCTTT. Encoded protein: CASNRPGVNTEAFF.

This chain's CDR3 is CAAGDGSNQPQHF. In nucleotides, the CDR3 is TGTGCCGCCGGGGATGGGAGCAATCAGCCCCAGCATTTT. J is TRBJ1-5 and V is TRBV19; D remains unclear. Per the germline V gene, CDR1 is LNHDA and CDR2 is SQIVND (reference sequence). The CDR3 has 13 residues. V lost 11 bases and J 1 base, leaving 12 bases between the germline ends.

The rearrangement joins TRBV7-2 to TRBJ1-2, with TRBD1 matching over 8 bases. V lost 5 bases, J lost 0 bases, and 5 bases stayed unmatched. The V gene's germline CDR1 is SGHTA and CDR2 FQGNSA. The CDR3 totals 15 residues. The CDR3 DNA follows: TGTGCCAGCAGCCCGGGACAGGAATCTAACTATGGCTACACCTTC. Encoded protein: CASSPGQESNYGYTF.